The T cell receptor beta chain described here comes from a study of T cells in Graves' hyperthyroidism and ophthalmopathy. No progression to ophthalmopathy during 18 months of follow-up defined stable disease. Patients aged 18 to 65 with hyperthyroidism were newly diagnosed, with duration under 2 months. Using RNA transcripts as the source, TCR beta CDR3 regions were amplified. TCR CDR3 underwent first-round RT-PCR with the HTBI primer set. Each CDR3 protein is one row after TCRdb ran MiXCR on the multiplex PCR reads. The sample contains some 560,000 distinct CDR3 sequences, 15% to 18% of which appear only once. This clonotype appeared many times. Its specificity is unknown. Whole-study results and caveats: Ophthalmopathy was identified by the model a median about six months ahead of onset.

This CDR3 contains 19 residues. Germline trimming cut 5 bases from V and 5 bases from J; bases unmatched to any gene: 18. The specimen sequenced was blood. The J gene is TRBJ2-7, the V gene TRBV12-3 or TRBV12-4, with 13 positions matching TRBD2. The clonotype was recovered from a woman between 25 and 40 years old with Graves' hyperthyroidism. This CDR3 reads CASSPEGRLAGGLLHEQYF. The DNA of the CDR3 is TGTGCCAGCAGTCCAGAGGGGCGACTAGCGGGAGGCCTGCTCCACGAGCAGTACTTC.